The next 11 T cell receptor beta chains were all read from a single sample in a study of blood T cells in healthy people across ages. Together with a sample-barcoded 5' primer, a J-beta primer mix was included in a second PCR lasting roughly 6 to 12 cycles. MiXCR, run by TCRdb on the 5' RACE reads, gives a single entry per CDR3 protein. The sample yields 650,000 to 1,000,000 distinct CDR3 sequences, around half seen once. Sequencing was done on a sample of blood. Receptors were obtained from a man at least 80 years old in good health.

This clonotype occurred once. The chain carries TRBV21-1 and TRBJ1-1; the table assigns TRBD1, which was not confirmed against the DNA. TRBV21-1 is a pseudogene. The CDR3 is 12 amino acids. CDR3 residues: CASSKGGAVAFF. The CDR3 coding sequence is TGTGCCAGCAGCAAAGGGGGCGCTGTGGCTTTCTTT.

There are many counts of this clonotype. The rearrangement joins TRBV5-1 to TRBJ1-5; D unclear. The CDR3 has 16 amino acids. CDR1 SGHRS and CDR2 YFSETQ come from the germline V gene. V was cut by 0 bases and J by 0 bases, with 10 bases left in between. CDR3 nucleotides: TGCGCCAGCAGCTTGGCGGGCAGAGATAGCAATCAGCCCCAGCATTTT. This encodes CASSLAGRDSNQPQHF.

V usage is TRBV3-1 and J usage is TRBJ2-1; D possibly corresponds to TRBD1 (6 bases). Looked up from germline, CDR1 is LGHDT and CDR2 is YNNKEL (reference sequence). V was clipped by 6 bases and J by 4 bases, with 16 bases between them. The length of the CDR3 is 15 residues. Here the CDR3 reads CASSHSGTPYNEQFF. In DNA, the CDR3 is TGTGCCAGCAGTCACTCCGGGACACCTTACAATGAGCAGTTCTTC.

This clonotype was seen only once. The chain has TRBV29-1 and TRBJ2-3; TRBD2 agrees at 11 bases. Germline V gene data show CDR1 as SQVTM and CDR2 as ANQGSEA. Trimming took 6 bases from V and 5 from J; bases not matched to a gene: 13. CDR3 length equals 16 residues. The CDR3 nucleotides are TGCAGCGTAAAAAATTCACTAGCGGGAGTTCGAGATACGCAGTATTTT. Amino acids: CSVKNSLAGVRDTQYF.

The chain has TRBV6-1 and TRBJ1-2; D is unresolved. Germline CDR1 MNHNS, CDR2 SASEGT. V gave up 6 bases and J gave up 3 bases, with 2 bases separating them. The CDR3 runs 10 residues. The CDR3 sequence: CASRDYGYTF. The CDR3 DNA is TGTGCCAGCAGGGACTATGGCTACACCTTC.

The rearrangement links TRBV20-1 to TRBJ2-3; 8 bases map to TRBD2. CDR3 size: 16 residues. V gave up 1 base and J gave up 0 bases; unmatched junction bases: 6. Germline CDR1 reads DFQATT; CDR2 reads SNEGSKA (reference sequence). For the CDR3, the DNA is TGCAGTGCTAGAGGAGGCGGGAGGTTTAGCACAGATACGCAGTATTTT. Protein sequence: CSARGGGRFSTDTQYF.

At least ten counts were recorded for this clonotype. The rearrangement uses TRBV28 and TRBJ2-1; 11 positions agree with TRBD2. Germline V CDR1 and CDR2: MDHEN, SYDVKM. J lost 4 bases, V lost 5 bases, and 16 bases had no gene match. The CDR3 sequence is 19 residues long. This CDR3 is CASSATSLGLAEDYNEQFF. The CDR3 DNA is TGTGCCAGCAGTGCTACCTCGCTGGGACTAGCGGAGGATTACAATGAGCAGTTCTTC. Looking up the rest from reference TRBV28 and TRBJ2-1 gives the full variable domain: DVKVTQSSRYLVKRTGEKVFLECVQDMDHENMFWYRQDPGLGLRLIYFSYDVKMKEKGDIPEGYSVSREKKERFSLILESASTNQTSMYLCASSATSLGLAEDYNEQFFGPGTRLTVL.

CDR3 in DNA: TGTGCCATCAGTGAGAAGGCTAGCGCGTACCGAGAGACCCAGTACTTC. Amino acid sequence: CAISEKASAYRETQYF. The chain uses TRBV10-3 and TRBJ2-5, with D possibly being TRBD2 (6 bases). CDR1 is ENHRY, CDR2 SYGVKD, per germline. The germline V and J ends were trimmed by 2 bases and 4 bases, with 17 bases remaining between them. The CDR3 is made up of 16 amino acids.

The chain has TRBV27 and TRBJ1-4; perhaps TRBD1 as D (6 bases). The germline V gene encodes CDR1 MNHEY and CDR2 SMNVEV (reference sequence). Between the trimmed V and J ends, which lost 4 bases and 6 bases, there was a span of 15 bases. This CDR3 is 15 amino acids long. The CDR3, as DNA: TGTGCCAGCAGTTCACAGGGTAGCGGCGATGAAAAACTGTTTTTT. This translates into CASSSQGSGDEKLFF.

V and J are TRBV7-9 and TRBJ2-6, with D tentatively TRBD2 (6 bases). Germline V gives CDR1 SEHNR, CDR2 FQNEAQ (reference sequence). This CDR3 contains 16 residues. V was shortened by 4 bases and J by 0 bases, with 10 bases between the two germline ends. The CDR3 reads CASSSGSISGANVLTF. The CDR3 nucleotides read TGTGCCAGCAGCTCCGGGAGCATCTCTGGGGCCAACGTCCTGACTTTC.

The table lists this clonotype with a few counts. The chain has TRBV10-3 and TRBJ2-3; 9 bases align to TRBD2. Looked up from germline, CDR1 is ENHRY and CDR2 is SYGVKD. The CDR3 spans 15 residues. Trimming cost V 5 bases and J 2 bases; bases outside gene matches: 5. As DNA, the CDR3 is TGTGCCATCAGTCCCCTAGCGGGGTCCACAGATACGCAGTATTTT. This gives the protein CAISPLAGSTDTQYF.